A selection of T cell receptor beta chains follows, all from one sample in a study of shared clonotypes between healthy human individuals. Assay: immunoSEQ multiplex PCR; the TCRdb copy retains only in-frame clones and omits some. The profile shows more than 1,200,000 clones, about 98.5% of them singletons. Specimen: naive CD4+ T cells sorted from blood. The receptors shown here come from a man aged 30 to 39 in good health. CDR3s include the opening cysteine and the closing phenylalanine or tryptophan. Fields, in order: clone size, D gene, J gene, V gene, CDR3 protein, CDR3 DNA. A D gene is named only where the DNA matches it firmly. The listing skips clone size in some rows; elsewhere it reads once, few, many or a size class.

size: -; D: TRBD1; J: TRBJ1-5; V: TRBV28; CDR3: CASSTPEGQGGNQPQHF; DNA: TGTGCCAGCAGCACCCCGGAGGGACAGGGCGGGAATCAGCCCCAGCATTTT
size: once; D: -; J: TRBJ2-5; V: TRBV18; CDR3: CASSPLDSARQETQYF; DNA: TGTGCCAGCTCACCACTTGATAGCGCCCGCCAAGAGACCCAGTACTTC
size: -; D: -; J: TRBJ1-5; V: TRBV29-1; CDR3: CSVESSGNQPQHF; DNA: TGCAGCGTTGAGTCGTCGGGTAATCAGCCCCAGCATTTT
size: -; D: TRBD2; J: TRBJ2-1; V: TRBV9; CDR3: CASSVVSSGINEQFF; DNA: TGTGCCAGCAGCGTAGTTTCTAGCGGGATAAATGAGCAGTTCTTC
size: -; D: -; J: TRBJ2-3; V: TRBV9; CDR3: CASSVATYPAGDTQYF; DNA: TGTGCCAGCAGCGTAGCTACTTATCCGGCGGGTGATACGCAGTATTTT
size: -; D: -; J: TRBJ2-2; V: TRBV2; CDR3: CASSGGNTGELFF; DNA: TGTGCCAGCAGTGGCGGGAACACCGGGGAGCTGTTTTTT
size: -; D: TRBD2; J: TRBJ2-1; V: TRBV6-4; CDR3: CASRGEAGGYNEQFF; DNA: TGTGCCAGCAGAGGGGAAGCGGGAGGGTACAATGAGCAGTTCTTC
size: -; D: -; J: TRBJ2-2; V: TRBV5-4; CDR3: CASSLGASGGRTGELFF; DNA: TGTGCCAGCAGCCTGGGGGCATCGGGCGGGAGAACCGGGGAGCTGTTTTTT
size: once; D: -; J: TRBJ1-1; V: TRBV27; CDR3: CASGSSRGPTEAFF; DNA: TGTGCCAGCGGGTCGTCGAGAGGGCCGACTGAAGCTTTCTTT
size: -; D: TRBD2; J: TRBJ2-1; V: TRBV6-1; CDR3: CATHSGSSYNEQFF; DNA: TGTGCCACCCATAGCGGGAGTTCCTACAATGAGCAGTTCTTC
size: -; D: TRBD2; J: TRBJ2-2; V: TRBV7-8; CDR3: CASRILAGETNTGELFF; DNA: TGTGCCAGCAGGATACTAGCGGGAGAGACAAACACCGGGGAGCTGTTTTTT
size: -; D: TRBD1; J: TRBJ2-3; V: TRBV5-1; CDR3: CASSTGQGTDTQYF; DNA: TGCGCCAGCAGCACCGGACAGGGCACAGATACGCAGTATTTT
size: -; D: TRBD1; J: TRBJ1-3; V: TRBV11-2; CDR3: CASSLDLGTDGNTIYF; DNA: TGTGCCAGCAGCTTAGATTTAGGGACAGATGGAAACACCATATATTTT
size: -; D: TRBD2; J: TRBJ2-1; V: TRBV9; CDR3: CASRAPGLAGTNEQFF; DNA: TGTGCCAGCAGGGCTCCGGGACTAGCGGGAACCAATGAGCAGTTCTTC
size: -; D: TRBD2; J: TRBJ2-5; V: TRBV2; CDR3: CASSPGTSGRWETQYF; DNA: TGTGCCAGCAGCCCCGGGACTAGCGGGAGGTGGGAGACCCAGTACTTC
size: -; D: -; J: TRBJ2-2; V: TRBV7-9; CDR3: CASRGNTGELFF; DNA: TGTGCCAGCCGGGGGAACACCGGGGAGCTGTTTTTT
size: -; D: -; J: TRBJ2-1; V: TRBV27; CDR3: CASSLARRQFF; DNA: TGTGCCAGCAGTTTGGCTAGGAGGCAGTTCTTC
size: -; D: TRBD2; J: TRBJ2-1; V: TRBV9; CDR3: CASSAYGTSGINEQFF; DNA: TGTGCCAGCAGCGCGTACGGGACTAGCGGAATAAATGAGCAGTTCTTC
size: once; D: -; J: TRBJ2-1; V: TRBV5-1; CDR3: CASSLGEGFPLNEQFF; DNA: TGCGCCAGCAGCTTGGGCGAGGGTTTTCCTCTCAATGAGCAGTTCTTC
size: -; D: -; J: TRBJ2-7; V: TRBV27; CDR3: CASSLVVNSYEQYF; DNA: TGTGCCAGCAGTTTGGTCGTAAACTCCTACGAGCAGTACTTC
size: -; D: -; J: TRBJ2-7; V: TRBV5-6; CDR3: CASSLGRTLSYEQYF; DNA: TGTGCCAGCAGCTTGGGCAGGACCCTCTCCTACGAGCAGTACTTC
size: -; D: -; J: TRBJ2-5; V: TRBV28; CDR3: CASSISQGPWIQETQYF; DNA: TGTGCCAGCAGTATCTCACAGGGCCCATGGATCCAAGAGACCCAGTACTTC
size: -; D: TRBD1; J: TRBJ2-1; V: TRBV7-9; CDR3: CASSSRGQGDNEQFF; DNA: TGTGCCAGCAGCTCCAGGGGACAGGGTGACAATGAGCAGTTCTTC
size: -; D: -; J: TRBJ1-3; V: TRBV18; CDR3: CASSLTFTGMGMSGNTIYF; DNA: TGTGCCAGCTCATTGACCTTCACAGGGATGGGGATGTCTGGAAACACCATATATTTT
size: -; D: -; J: TRBJ2-7; V: TRBV28; CDR3: CASRRGTYEQYF; DNA: TGTGCCAGCCGGAGGGGGACCTACGAGCAGTACTTC
size: once; D: TRBD1; J: TRBJ2-7; V: TRBV29-1; CDR3: CSVPIRQGAREQYF; DNA: TGCAGCGTTCCCATTAGACAGGGGGCCCGCGAGCAGTACTTC
size: -; D: TRBD2; J: TRBJ2-1; V: TRBV7-2; CDR3: CASSTRLAGGLGEQFF; DNA: TGTGCCAGCAGCACCCGACTAGCGGGAGGCCTTGGTGAGCAGTTCTTC
size: -; D: -; J: TRBJ1-3; V: TRBV28; CDR3: CASSFNGNTIYF; DNA: TGTGCCAGCAGTTTCAATGGAAACACCATATATTTT
size: -; D: -; J: TRBJ2-4; V: TRBV6-6; CDR3: CASSSSQGLGKNIQYF; DNA: TGTGCCAGCAGCTCCTCCCAGGGGTTGGGCAAAAACATTCAGTACTTC
size: -; D: -; J: TRBJ2-3; V: TRBV28; CDR3: CATRAAASTDTQYF; DNA: TGTGCCACCCGGGCAGCGGCGAGCACAGATACGCAGTATTTT
size: once; D: -; J: TRBJ1-4; V: TRBV7-8; CDR3: CASSGYQGSVEKLFF; DNA: TGTGCCAGCAGCGGATATCAGGGGAGTGTTGAAAAACTGTTTTTT
size: -; D: TRBD1; J: TRBJ1-4; V: TRBV10-2; CDR3: CASSSGQAYEKLFF; DNA: TGCGCCAGCAGTTCCGGACAGGCCTACGAAAAACTGTTTTTT
size: -; D: -; J: TRBJ2-1; V: TRBV19; CDR3: CASSVKNEQFF; DNA: TGTGCCAGTAGTGTCAAGAATGAGCAGTTCTTC
size: once; D: TRBD1; J: TRBJ2-3; V: TRBV29-1; CDR3: CSVERTGHPDTQYF; DNA: TGCAGCGTTGAACGGACAGGTCACCCAGATACGCAGTATTTT
size: -; D: TRBD1; J: TRBJ1-1; V: TRBV28; CDR3: CASSQGTGEAFF; DNA: TGTGCCAGCAGTCAAGGGACAGGCGAAGCTTTCTTT
size: -; D: TRBD1; J: TRBJ2-1; V: TRBV15; CDR3: CATSRDRDRGDEQFF; DNA: TGTGCCACCAGCAGAGACCGGGACAGGGGCGATGAGCAGTTCTTC
size: -; D: -; J: TRBJ1-3; V: TRBV2; CDR3: CASIHSWNTIYF; DNA: TGTGCCAGCATTCACAGTTGGAACACCATATATTTT
size: -; D: -; J: TRBJ1-5; V: TRBV9; CDR3: CASSVGDHSNQPQHF; DNA: TGTGCCAGCAGCGTAGGGGACCATAGCAATCAGCCCCAGCATTTT
size: -; D: -; J: TRBJ2-2; V: TRBV18; CDR3: CASSTEGAVAGELFF; DNA: TGTGCCAGCTCAACGGAGGGAGCTGTCGCCGGGGAGCTGTTTTTT
size: -; D: -; J: TRBJ1-2; V: TRBV19; CDR3: CASTTLNYGYTF; DNA: TGTGCCAGTACCACACTGAACTATGGCTACACCTTC
size: -; D: TRBD2; J: TRBJ2-5; V: TRBV7-9; CDR3: CASSLKWEGVQETQYF; DNA: TGTGCCAGCAGCTTGAAGTGGGAGGGTGTTCAAGAGACCCAGTACTTC
size: -; D: -; J: TRBJ2-7; V: TRBV9; CDR3: CASSVGPWQASYEQYF; DNA: TGTGCCAGCAGCGTAGGACCGTGGCAGGCCTCCTACGAGCAGTACTTC
size: once; D: -; J: TRBJ2-1; V: TRBV7-2; CDR3: CASSSFWREQFF; DNA: TGTGCCAGCAGCTCCTTCTGGAGGGAGCAGTTCTTC
size: -; D: -; J: TRBJ2-7; V: TRBV11-1; CDR3: CASSPSENEQYF; DNA: TGTGCCAGCAGTCCCAGTGAAAACGAGCAGTACTTC
size: -; D: -; J: TRBJ2-2; V: TRBV5-5; CDR3: CASSQIASTGELFF; DNA: TGTGCCAGCAGCCAAATAGCCTCCACCGGGGAGCTGTTTTTT
size: -; D: -; J: TRBJ1-1; V: TRBV6-5; CDR3: CAIRGGNTEAFF; DNA: TGTGCCATCCGGGGGGGTAACACTGAAGCTTTCTTT
size: -; D: -; J: TRBJ2-3; V: TRBV9; CDR3: CASSVASARTDTQYF; DNA: TGTGCCAGCAGCGTAGCTAGCGCCCGCACAGATACGCAGTATTTT
size: -; D: -; J: TRBJ2-1; V: TRBV7-9; CDR3: CAARGRDSYNEQFF; DNA: TGTGCCGCCCGGGGGCGGGACTCCTACAATGAGCAGTTCTTC
size: -; D: TRBD2; J: TRBJ2-5; V: TRBV18; CDR3: CASSPLGLAPQETQYF; DNA: TGTGCCAGCTCACCTTTGGGACTAGCGCCGCAAGAGACCCAGTACTTC
size: once; D: TRBD2; J: TRBJ2-1; V: TRBV5-1; CDR3: CASRSGLAGGKAKGSYNEQFF; DNA: TGCGCCAGCCGTTCGGGACTAGCGGGAGGAAAGGCGAAAGGCTCCTACAATGAGCAGTTCTTC
size: -; D: -; J: TRBJ2-5; V: TRBV18; CDR3: CASSPRHQGTAETQYF; DNA: TGTGCCAGCTCACCCAGACATCAGGGGACGGCGGAGACCCAGTACTTC
size: -; D: -; J: TRBJ1-3; V: TRBV7-9; CDR3: CASSRSTGLSSGNTIYF; DNA: TGTGCCAGCAGCCGTTCGACAGGACTTAGCTCTGGAAACACCATATATTTT
size: -; D: -; J: TRBJ1-3; V: TRBV4-3; CDR3: CASSQERAWRGNTIYF; DNA: TGCGCCAGCAGCCAAGAGAGGGCGTGGAGGGGAAACACCATATATTTT
size: -; D: TRBD1; J: TRBJ2-2; V: TRBV4-1; CDR3: CASSQVEGFGTGLTGELFF; DNA: TGCGCCAGCAGCCAAGTTGAGGGGTTCGGGACAGGGCTCACCGGGGAGCTGTTTTTT
size: -; D: -; J: TRBJ2-1; V: TRBV27; CDR3: CASSLSDWHNEQFF; DNA: TGTGCCAGCAGTTTATCAGATTGGCACAATGAGCAGTTCTTC
size: -; D: -; J: TRBJ2-7; V: TRBV9; CDR3: CASSVEVGGRGDEQYF; DNA: TGTGCCAGCAGCGTAGAAGTAGGAGGCAGGGGTGACGAGCAGTACTTC
size: -; D: TRBD1; J: TRBJ1-2; V: TRBV7-9; CDR3: CASSRDSLYGYTF; DNA: TGTGCCAGCAGCCGGGACAGTCTTTATGGCTACACCTTC
size: -; D: TRBD2; J: TRBJ2-2; V: TRBV9; CDR3: CASSILAGGPGTGELFF; DNA: TGTGCCAGCAGCATCCTAGCGGGAGGGCCGGGTACCGGGGAGCTGTTTTTT
size: few; D: -; J: TRBJ1-5; V: TRBV28; CDR3: CASSLFPQHF; DNA: TGTGCCAGCAGCCTATTCCCCCAGCATTTT
size: -; D: -; J: TRBJ1-1; V: TRBV19; CDR3: CASSMDSMDTEAFF; DNA: TGTGCCAGTAGTATGGACTCTATGGACACTGAAGCTTTCTTT